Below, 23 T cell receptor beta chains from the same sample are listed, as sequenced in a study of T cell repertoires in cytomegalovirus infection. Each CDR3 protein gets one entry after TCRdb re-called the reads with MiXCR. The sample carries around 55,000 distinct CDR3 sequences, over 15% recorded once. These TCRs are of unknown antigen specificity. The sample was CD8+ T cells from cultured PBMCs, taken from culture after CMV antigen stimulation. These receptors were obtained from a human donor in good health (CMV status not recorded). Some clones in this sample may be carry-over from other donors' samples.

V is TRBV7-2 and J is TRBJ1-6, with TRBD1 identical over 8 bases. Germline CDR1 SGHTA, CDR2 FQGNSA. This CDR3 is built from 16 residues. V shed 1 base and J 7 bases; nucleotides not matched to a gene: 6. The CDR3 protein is CASSLGDRYRNSPLHF. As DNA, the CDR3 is TGTGCCAGCAGCTTAGGGGACAGGTATAGGAATTCACCCCTCCACTTT.

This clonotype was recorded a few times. Here the CDR3 DNA reads TGTGCCAGCAGTAGGAGGGCTGAGAGGTCCTACAATGAGCAGTTCTTC. Its protein is CASSRRAERSYNEQFF. V gene TRBV2 combines with J gene TRBJ2-1, with D maybe TRBD2 (6 bases). The CDR3 sequence is 16 residues long. Germline V gene lookup returns CDR1 SNHLY and CDR2 FYNNEI. Trimming stripped 5 bases from V and 1 base from J, with 15 bases between.

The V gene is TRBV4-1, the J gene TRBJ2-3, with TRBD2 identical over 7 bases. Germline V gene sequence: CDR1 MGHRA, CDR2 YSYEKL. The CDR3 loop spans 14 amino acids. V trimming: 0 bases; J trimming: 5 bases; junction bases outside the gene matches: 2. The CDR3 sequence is CASSQELALDTQYF. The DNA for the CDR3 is TGCGCCAGCAGCCAAGAACTAGCGTTAGATACGCAGTATTTT.

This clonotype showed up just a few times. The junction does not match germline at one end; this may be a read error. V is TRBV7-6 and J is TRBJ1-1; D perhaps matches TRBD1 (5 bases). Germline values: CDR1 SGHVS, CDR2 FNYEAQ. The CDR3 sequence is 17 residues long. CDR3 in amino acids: CASSLESRRQLNAEAFF. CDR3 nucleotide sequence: TGTGCCAGCAGCTTAGAGTCAAGAAGACAGTTGAACGCTGAAGCTTTCTTT.

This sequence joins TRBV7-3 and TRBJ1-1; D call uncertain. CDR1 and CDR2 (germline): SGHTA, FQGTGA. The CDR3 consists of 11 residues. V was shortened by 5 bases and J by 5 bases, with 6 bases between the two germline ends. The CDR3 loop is CASSPKTEAFF. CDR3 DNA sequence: TGTGCCAGCAGCCCCAAAACTGAAGCTTTCTTT.

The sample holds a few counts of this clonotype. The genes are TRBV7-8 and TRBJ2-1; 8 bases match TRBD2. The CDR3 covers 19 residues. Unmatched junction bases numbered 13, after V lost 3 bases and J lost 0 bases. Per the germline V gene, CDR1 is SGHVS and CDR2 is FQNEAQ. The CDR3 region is CASSLGSGALPDSYNEQFF. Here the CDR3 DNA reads TGTGCCAGCAGCTTGGGTAGCGGGGCCCTACCGGACTCCTACAATGAGCAGTTCTTC.

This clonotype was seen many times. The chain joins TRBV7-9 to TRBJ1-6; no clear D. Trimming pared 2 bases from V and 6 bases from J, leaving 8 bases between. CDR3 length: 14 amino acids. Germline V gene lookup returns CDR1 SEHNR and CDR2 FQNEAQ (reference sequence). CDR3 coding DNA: TGTGCCAGCAGCTTACCTTGGCTTAATTCACCCCTCCACTTT. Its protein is CASSLPWLNSPLHF.

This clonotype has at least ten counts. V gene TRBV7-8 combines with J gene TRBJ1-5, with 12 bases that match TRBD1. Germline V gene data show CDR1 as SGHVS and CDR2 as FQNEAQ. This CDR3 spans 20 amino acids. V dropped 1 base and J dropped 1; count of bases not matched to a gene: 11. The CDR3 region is CASSLGTGTGGIWSNQPQHF. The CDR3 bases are TGTGCCAGCAGCTTAGGAACCGGGACAGGGGGCATTTGGAGCAATCAGCCCCAGCATTTT.

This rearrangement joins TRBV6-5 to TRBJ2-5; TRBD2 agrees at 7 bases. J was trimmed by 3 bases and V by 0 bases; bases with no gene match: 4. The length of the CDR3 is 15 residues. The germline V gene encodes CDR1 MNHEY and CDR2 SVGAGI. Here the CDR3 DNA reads TGTGCCAGCAGTTACTCGATGGCGGGGGAAGAGACCCAGTACTTC. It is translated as CASSYSMAGEETQYF.

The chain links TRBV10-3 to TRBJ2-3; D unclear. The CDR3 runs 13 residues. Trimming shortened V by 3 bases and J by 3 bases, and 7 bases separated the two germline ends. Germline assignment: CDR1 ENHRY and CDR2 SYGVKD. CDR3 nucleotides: TGTGCCATCAGTGACAGGAGTACAGATACGCAGTATTTT. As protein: CAISDRSTDTQYF.

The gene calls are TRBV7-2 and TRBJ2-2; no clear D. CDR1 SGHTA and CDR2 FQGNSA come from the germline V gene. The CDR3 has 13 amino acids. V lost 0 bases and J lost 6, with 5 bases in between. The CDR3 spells CASSLALAGELFF. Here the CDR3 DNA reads TGTGCCAGCAGCTTAGCCTTAGCCGGGGAGCTGTTTTTT.

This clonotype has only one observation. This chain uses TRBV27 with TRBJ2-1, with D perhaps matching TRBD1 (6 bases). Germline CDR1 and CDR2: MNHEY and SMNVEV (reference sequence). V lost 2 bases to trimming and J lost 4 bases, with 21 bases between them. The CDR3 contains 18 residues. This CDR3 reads CASSLGLAQGLGYNEQFF. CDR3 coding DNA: TGTGCCAGCAGTTTAGGCTTGGCTCAGGGGTTGGGATACAATGAGCAGTTCTTC.

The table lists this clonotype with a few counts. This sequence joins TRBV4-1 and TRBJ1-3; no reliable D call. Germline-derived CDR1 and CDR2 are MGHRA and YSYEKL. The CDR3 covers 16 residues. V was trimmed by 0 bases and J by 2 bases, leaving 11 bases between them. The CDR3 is CASSQDWETAGNTIYF. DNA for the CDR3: TGCGCCAGCAGCCAAGACTGGGAGACGGCTGGAAACACCATATATTTT.

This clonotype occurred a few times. DNA of the CDR3: TGTGCCAGCAGCTCCTTTTCTGGGGCCAGGGGGGTCGGTACGCAGTATTTT. Amino acids: CASSSFSGARGVGTQYF. The gene calls are TRBV7-2 and TRBJ2-3; D might be TRBD1 (7 bases). Germline V gene sequence: CDR1 SGHTA, CDR2 FQGNSA. Trimming shortened V by 4 bases and J by 8 bases, and 25 bases separated the two germline ends. The CDR3 has 17 amino acids.

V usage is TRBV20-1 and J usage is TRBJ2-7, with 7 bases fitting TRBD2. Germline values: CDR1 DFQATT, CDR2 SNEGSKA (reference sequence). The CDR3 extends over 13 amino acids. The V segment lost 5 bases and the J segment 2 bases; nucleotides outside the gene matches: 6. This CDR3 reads CSAPSGVPYEQYF. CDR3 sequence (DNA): TGCAGTGCTCCGAGCGGGGTCCCCTACGAGCAGTACTTC.

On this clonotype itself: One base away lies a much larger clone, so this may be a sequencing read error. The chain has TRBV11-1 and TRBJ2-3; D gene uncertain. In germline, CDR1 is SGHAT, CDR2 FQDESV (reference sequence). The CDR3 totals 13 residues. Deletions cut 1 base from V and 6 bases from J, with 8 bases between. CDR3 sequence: CASSLVLGDTQYF. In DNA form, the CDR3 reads TGTGCCAGCAGCTTAGTTCTTGGGGATACGCAGTATTTT. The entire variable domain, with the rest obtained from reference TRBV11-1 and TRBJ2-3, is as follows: EAEVAQSPRYKITEKSQAVAFWCDPISGHATLYWYRQILGQGPELLVQFQDESVVDDSQLPKDRFSAERLKGVDSTLKIQPAELGDSAMYLCASSLVLGDTQYFGPGTRLTVL.

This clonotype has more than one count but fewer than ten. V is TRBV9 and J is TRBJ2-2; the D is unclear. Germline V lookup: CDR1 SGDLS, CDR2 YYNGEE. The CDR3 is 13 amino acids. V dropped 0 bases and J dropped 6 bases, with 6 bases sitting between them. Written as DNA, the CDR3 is TGTGCCAGCAGCGTAGGTAGCCCCGGGGAGCTGTTTTTT. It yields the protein CASSVGSPGELFF.

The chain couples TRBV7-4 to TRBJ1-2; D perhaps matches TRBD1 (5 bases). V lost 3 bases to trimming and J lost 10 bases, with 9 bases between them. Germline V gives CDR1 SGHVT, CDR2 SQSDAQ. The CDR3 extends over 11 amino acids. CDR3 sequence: CASSLRGFYTF. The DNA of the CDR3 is TGTGCCAGCAGCTTGAGGGGATTCTACACCTTC. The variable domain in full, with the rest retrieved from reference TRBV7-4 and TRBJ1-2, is GAGVSQSPRYKVAKRGRDVALRCDSISGHVTLYWYRQTLGQGSEVLTYSQSDAQRDKSGRPSGRFSAERPERSVSTLKIQRTEQGDSAVYLCASSLRGFYTFGSGTRLTVV.

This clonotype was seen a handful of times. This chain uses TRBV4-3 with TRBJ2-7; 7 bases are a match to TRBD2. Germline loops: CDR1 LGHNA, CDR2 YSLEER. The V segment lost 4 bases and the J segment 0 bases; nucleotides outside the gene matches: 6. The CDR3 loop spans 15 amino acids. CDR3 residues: CASSLSAGASYEQYF. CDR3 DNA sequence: TGCGCCAGCAGCCTATCTGCGGGAGCCTCCTACGAGCAGTACTTC.

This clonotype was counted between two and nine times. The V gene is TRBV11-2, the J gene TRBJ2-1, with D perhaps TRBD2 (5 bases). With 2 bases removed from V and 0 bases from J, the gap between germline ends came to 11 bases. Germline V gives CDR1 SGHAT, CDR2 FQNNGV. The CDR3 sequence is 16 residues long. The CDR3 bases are TGTGCCAGCAGCTTAAGGCATGGGAGCTCCTACAATGAGCAGTTCTTC. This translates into CASSLRHGSSYNEQFF.

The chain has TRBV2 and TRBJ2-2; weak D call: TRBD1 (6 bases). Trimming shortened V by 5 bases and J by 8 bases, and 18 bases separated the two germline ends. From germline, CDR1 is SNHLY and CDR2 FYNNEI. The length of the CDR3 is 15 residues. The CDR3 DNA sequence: TGTGCCAGCAGTAAAACAGGGAACTATCGGGGGGAGCTGTTTTTT. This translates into CASSKTGNYRGELFF.

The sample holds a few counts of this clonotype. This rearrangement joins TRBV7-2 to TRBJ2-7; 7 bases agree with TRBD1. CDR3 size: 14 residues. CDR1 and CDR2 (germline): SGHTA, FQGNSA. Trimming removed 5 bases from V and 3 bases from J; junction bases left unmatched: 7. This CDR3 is CASSPRRDSYEQYF. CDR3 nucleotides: TGTGCCAGCAGCCCACGACGGGACAGCTACGAGCAGTACTTC.

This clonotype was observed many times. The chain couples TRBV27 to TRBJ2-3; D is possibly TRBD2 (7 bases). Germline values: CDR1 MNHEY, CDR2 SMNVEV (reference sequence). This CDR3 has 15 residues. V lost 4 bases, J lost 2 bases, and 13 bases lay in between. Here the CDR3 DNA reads TGTGCCAGCAGTTCACGGGGGGCCCCCACAGATACGCAGTATTTT. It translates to CASSSRGAPTDTQYF.